What follows are 9 T cell receptor beta chains derived from one specimen sequenced in a study of T cells in localized non-small cell lung cancer. The method was immunoSEQ multiplex PCR; TCRdb's version includes in-frame clones alone and lacks a portion of them. The sample lists about 48,000 clones, approximately 80% seen once, with 17% in the top ten. The source was peripheral blood, collected before any cancer treatment. These receptors came from a man between 40 and 75 years old with stage I squamous cell lung carcinoma.

This clone was picked up one time. This chain joins TRBV5-1 and TRBJ2-5, with TRBD2 matching over 9 bases. Germline CDR1 reads SGHRS; CDR2 reads YFSETQ. The V segment lost 0 bases and the J segment 2 bases; nucleotides outside the gene matches: 5. The CDR3 runs 16 residues. The CDR3 nucleotides read TGCGCCAGCAGCTTGGCCGCTAGCGGGACTCAAGAGACCCAGTACTTC. This gives the protein CASSLAASGTQETQYF.

V gene TRBV5-6 combines with J gene TRBJ1-4, with 7 positions matching TRBD1. CDR3 length equals 13 residues. V dropped 5 bases and J dropped 7; count of bases not matched to a gene: 5. The germline V gene encodes CDR1 SGHDT and CDR2 YYEEEE. CDR3 loop: CASSDRASEKLFF. CDR3 DNA sequence: TGTGCCAGCAGTGACAGGGCTTCTGAAAAACTGTTTTTT.

This rearrangement joins TRBV7-2 to TRBJ2-5, with D unresolved. The CDR3 length is 13 residues. V lost 6 bases, J lost 2 bases, and 10 bases lay in between. CDR1 is SGHTA, CDR2 FQGNSA, per germline. CDR3 in DNA: TGTGCCAGCAGTTATCGGGTACAAGAGACCCAGTACTTC. Its protein product is CASSYRVQETQYF. Full variable domain (outside the CDR3, taken from reference TRBV7-2 and TRBJ2-5): GAGVSQSPSNKVTEKGKDVELRCDPISGHTALYWYRQSLGQGLEFLIYFQGNSAPDKSGLPSDRFSAERTGGSVSTLTIQRTQQEDSAVYLCASSYRVQETQYFGPGTRLLVL.

The chain employs TRBV9 and TRBJ2-1; D is perhaps TRBD1 or TRBD2 (5 bases each). The CDR3 has 16 amino acids. V was clipped by 0 bases and J by 4 bases, with 14 bases between them. Germline V lookup: CDR1 SGDLS, CDR2 YYNGEE. CDR3 DNA sequence: TGTGCCAGCAGCGTAGAGGCCATCGGGGCATACAATGAGCAGTTCTTC. This translates into CASSVEAIGAYNEQFF.

The rearrangement joins TRBV19 to TRBJ1-1; D is unresolved. This CDR3 spans 14 amino acids. Germline loops: CDR1 LNHDA, CDR2 SQIVND (reference sequence). V dropped 5 bases and J dropped 6 bases, with 16 bases sitting between them. In DNA, the CDR3 is TGTGCCAGTAGTCCCACGGTCGGCGGGGCTGAAGCTTTCTTT. Translation gives CASSPTVGGAEAFF.

V gene TRBV2 combines with J gene TRBJ2-1, with 7 positions matching TRBD1. Looked up from germline, CDR1 is SNHLY and CDR2 is FYNNEI. This CDR3 has 14 amino acids. With 6 bases clipped from V and 2 bases from J, the junction kept 4 bases outside the gene matches. This CDR3 reads CASRMGTAYNEQFF. The CDR3 DNA reads as TGTGCCAGCAGGATGGGGACAGCCTACAATGAGCAGTTCTTC.

The chain couples TRBV2 to TRBJ1-3; 8 bases map to TRBD1. J was trimmed by 0 bases and V by 5 bases; bases with no gene match: 0. Germline CDR1 and CDR2: SNHLY and FYNNEI. This CDR3 region has 14 residues. The CDR3 spells CASSTGGSGNTIYF. The CDR3 DNA is TGTGCCAGCAGTACAGGGGGCTCTGGAAACACCATATATTTT.

This clone was observed a handful of times. The chain joins TRBV29-1 to TRBJ1-5; D unclear. This CDR3 contains 12 residues. Trimming removed 4 bases from V and 5 bases from J, with 9 bases in between. CDR1 and CDR2 from the germline V gene are SQVTM and ANQGSEA. CDR3 sequence reads: CSVGQADQPQHF. CDR3 nucleotides: TGCAGCGTTGGGCAGGCCGATCAGCCCCAGCATTTT.

This clone was observed a few times. V and J are TRBV2 and TRBJ1-1; no clear D. CDR3 size: 11 residues. Germline V gives CDR1 SNHLY, CDR2 FYNNEI. V lost 10 bases and J 4 bases, leaving 10 bases between the germline ends. The CDR3 region is CANRGSTEAFF. CDR3 bases: TGTGCCAACCGAGGAAGCACTGAAGCTTTCTTT.